This passage covers 12 T cell receptor beta chains from one sample sequenced in a study of cytomegalovirus exposure and HLA in healthy donors. Both 60 Vbeta primers and 13 Jbeta primers went into the PCR. Sequencing was performed with immunoSEQ multiplex PCR; in TCRdb, only in-frame clones are kept and a portion is missing. The sample lists 140,000 to 150,000 clones, about 85% seen once, with almost 2.5% in the top ten. Sequenced: PBMCs. The receptors shown here come from a boy under 10 years old in good health and CMV-seronegative.

This sequence joins TRBV19 and TRBJ1-1, with TRBD1 as a possible D gene (5 bases). CDR1 is LNHDA and CDR2 is SQIVND in the germline V gene (reference sequence). V shed 7 bases and J shed 0 bases, with 15 bases lying between them. CDR3 length: 15 amino acids. This CDR3 is CASTRAMLMNTEAFF. The DNA for the CDR3 is TGTGCCAGTACCAGGGCGATGCTCATGAACACTGAAGCTTTCTTT.

The chain has TRBV12-5 and TRBJ2-2, with 10 bases identical to TRBD2. V was clipped by 4 bases and J by 7 bases; unmatched bases: 6. The CDR3 extends over 15 amino acids. The germline CDR1 and CDR2 sequences are LGHNT and FRNRAP. CDR3 sequence (DNA): TGTGCTAGTGGTTCCAGCGGGAGGGCCATCGGGGAGCTGTTTTTT. This encodes CASGSSGRAIGELFF. Using reference TRBV12-5 and TRBJ2-2 for the parts outside the CDR3, the full variable domain is DARVTQTPRHKVTEMGQEVTMRCQPILGHNTVFWYRQTMMQGLELLAYFRNRAPLDDSGMPKDRFSAEMPDATLATLKIQPSEPRDSAVYFCASGSSGRAIGELFFGEGSRLTVL.

The chain joins TRBV11-3 to TRBJ1-3; D might be TRBD1 (5 bases). Trimming took 2 bases from V and 1 from J, leaving 15 bases between them. Germline-derived CDR1 and CDR2 are SGHNT and YENEEA. The CDR3 has 17 residues. The CDR3 coding sequence is TGTGCCAGCAGCTTAACCTCAGGGTCTTGGTCTGGAAACACCATATATTTT. Its translation: CASSLTSGSWSGNTIYF.

The chain couples TRBV7-2 to TRBJ1-3; 7 nucleotides match TRBD1. Trimming at V came to 0 bases and at J to 0 bases, leaving 8 bases not matched to a gene. The CDR3 contains 18 residues. Germline V gene data show CDR1 as SGHTA and CDR2 as FQGNSA. DNA of the CDR3: TGTGCCAGCAGCTTAGCACCACTTGGGACAGCCTCTGGAAACACCATATATTTT. Translated: CASSLAPLGTASGNTIYF.

Written as DNA, the CDR3 is TGTGCCAGCAGCCCGGGACAGGGGGCAACTAATGAAAAACTGTTTTTT. Translated, it gives CASSPGQGATNEKLFF. The genes are TRBV5-5 and TRBJ1-4; TRBD1 matches 11 bases. V shed 4 bases and J 0 bases; nucleotides not matched to a gene: 2. Germline loops: CDR1 SGHKS, CDR2 YYEKEE (reference sequence). The CDR3 spans 16 residues. Full variable domain (outside the CDR3, taken from reference TRBV5-5 and TRBJ1-4): DAGVTQSPTHLIKTRGQQVTLRCSPISGHKSVSWYQQVLGQGPQFIFQYYEKEERGRGNFPDRFSARQFPNYSSELNVNALLLGDSALYLCASSPGQGATNEKLFFGSGTQLSVL.

The table lists this clone with a count of one. The chain carries TRBV5-1 and TRBJ1-2; D gene uncertain. The length of the CDR3 is 13 residues. Germline lookup yields CDR1 SGHRS and CDR2 YFSETQ. Between the trimmed V and J ends, which lost 4 bases and 0 bases, there was a span of 7 bases. The CDR3, as DNA: TGCGCCAGCAGCCTAGAAGCTAACTATGGCTACACCTTC. Translating gives CASSLEANYGYTF.

This clone was seen only a few times. CDR3 DNA: TGTGCCAGCAGCTTGCCCCGGAGGCACGAAGACTCTGAAGCTTTCTTT. Its protein is CASSLPRRHEDSEAFF. V is TRBV5-4 and J is TRBJ1-1; D ambiguous. Germline lookup yields CDR1 SGHNT and CDR2 YYREEE (reference sequence). This CDR3 spans 16 amino acids. Trimming took off 1 base at V and 6 bases at J, with 19 bases between the two ends.

CDR3 nucleotide sequence: TGTGCCATTTGGAGCGGGGGAACTAGCACAGATACGCAGTATTTT. Translation: CAIWSGGTSTDTQYF. The chain carries TRBV10-3 and TRBJ2-3, with 8 nucleotides matching TRBD2. J lost 0 bases, V lost 9 bases, and 8 bases had no gene match. Looked up from germline, CDR1 is ENHRY and CDR2 is SYGVKD. This CDR3 is built from 15 residues.

J is TRBJ2-3 and V is TRBV7-2, with TRBD2 matching over 8 bases. This CDR3 contains 15 residues. The V and J ends lost 5 bases and 1 base, in that order; junction bases with no gene match: 5. Germline assignment: CDR1 SGHTA and CDR2 FQGNSA. The CDR3 coding sequence is TGTGCCAGCAGCCCCGGGGGGGCCGGCACAGATACGCAGTATTTT. It is translated as CASSPGGAGTDTQYF.

The V call is TRBV10-3, the J call TRBJ2-5; 7 bases line up with TRBD1. This CDR3 comprises 13 residues. Germline trimming cut 9 bases from V and 5 bases from J; bases unmatched to any gene: 9. Per germline, CDR1 ENHRY and CDR2 SYGVKD. CDR3 region: CAISDRVGETQYF. CDR3 coding DNA: TGTGCCATTTCCGACAGGGTGGGTGAGACCCAGTACTTC.

The rearrangement uses TRBV5-1 and TRBJ2-7; 8 nucleotides align to TRBD1. J gave up 2 bases and V 4 bases, and 5 bases lay outside the gene matches. This CDR3 has 14 residues. Per the germline V gene, CDR1 is SGHRS and CDR2 is YFSETQ. The CDR3 DNA reads TGCGCCAGCAGCCTGGGACAGGCAGCCTACGAGCAGTACTTC. Protein sequence: CASSLGQAAYEQYF.

The chain joins TRBV6-5 to TRBJ1-1, with TRBD1 matching 7 bases. The CDR3 length is 14 residues. CDR1 is MNHEY and CDR2 is SVGAGI in the germline V gene. Trimming at V came to 6 bases and at J to 2 bases, leaving 6 bases not matched to a gene. The CDR3, as DNA: TGTGCCAGCAGCCCCCGGGACAGAAACACTGAAGCTTTCTTT. Translation gives CASSPRDRNTEAFF.